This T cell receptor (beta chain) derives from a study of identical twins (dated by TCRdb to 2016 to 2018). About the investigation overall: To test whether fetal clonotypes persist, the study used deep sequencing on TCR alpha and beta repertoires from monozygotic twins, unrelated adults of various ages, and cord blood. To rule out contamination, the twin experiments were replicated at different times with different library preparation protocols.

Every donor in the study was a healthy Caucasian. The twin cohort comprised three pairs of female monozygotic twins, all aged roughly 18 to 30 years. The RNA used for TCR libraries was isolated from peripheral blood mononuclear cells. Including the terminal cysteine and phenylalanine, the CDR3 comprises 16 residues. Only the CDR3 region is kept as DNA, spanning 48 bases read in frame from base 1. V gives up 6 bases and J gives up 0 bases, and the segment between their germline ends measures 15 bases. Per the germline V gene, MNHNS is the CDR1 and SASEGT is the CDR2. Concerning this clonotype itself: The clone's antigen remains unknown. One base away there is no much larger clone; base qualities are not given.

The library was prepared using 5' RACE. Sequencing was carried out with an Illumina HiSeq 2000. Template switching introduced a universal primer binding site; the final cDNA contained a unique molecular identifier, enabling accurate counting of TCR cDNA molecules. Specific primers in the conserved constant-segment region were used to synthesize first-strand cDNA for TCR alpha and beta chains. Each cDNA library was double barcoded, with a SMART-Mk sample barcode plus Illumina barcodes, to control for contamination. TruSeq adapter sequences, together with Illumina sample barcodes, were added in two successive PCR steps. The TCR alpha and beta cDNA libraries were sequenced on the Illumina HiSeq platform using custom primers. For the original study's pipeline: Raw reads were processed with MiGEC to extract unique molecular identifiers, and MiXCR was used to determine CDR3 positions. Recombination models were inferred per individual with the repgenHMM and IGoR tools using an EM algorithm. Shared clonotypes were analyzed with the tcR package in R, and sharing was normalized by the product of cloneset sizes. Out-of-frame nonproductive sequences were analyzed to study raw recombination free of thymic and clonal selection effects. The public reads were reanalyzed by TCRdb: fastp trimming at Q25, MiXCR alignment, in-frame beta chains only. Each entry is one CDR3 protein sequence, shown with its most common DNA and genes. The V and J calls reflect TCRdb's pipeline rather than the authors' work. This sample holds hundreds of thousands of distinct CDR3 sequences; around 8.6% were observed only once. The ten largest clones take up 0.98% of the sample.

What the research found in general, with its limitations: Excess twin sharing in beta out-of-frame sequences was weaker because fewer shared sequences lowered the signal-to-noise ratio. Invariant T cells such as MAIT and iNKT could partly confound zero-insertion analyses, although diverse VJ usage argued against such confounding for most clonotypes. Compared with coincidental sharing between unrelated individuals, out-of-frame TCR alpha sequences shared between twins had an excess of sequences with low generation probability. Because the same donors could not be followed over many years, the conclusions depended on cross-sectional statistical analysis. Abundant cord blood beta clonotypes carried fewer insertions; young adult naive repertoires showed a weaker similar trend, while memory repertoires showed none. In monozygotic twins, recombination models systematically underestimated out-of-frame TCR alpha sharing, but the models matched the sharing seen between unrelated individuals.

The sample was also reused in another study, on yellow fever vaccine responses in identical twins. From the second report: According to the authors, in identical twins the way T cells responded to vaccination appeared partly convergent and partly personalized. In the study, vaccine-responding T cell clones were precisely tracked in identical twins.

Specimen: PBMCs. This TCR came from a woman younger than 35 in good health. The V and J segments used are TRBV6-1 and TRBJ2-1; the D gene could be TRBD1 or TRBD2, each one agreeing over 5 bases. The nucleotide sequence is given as TGTGCCAGCAGCCAGGTGGGGGTGAGCTCCTACAATGAGCAGTTCTTC. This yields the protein CASSQVGVSSYNEQFF.